Following are 8 T cell receptor beta chains from one sample sequenced in a study of CD8+ T cells in alopecia areata. CD25+CD127- cells were sorted from CD4+ cells in several patients. RNA extraction was followed by reverse transcription into cDNA, which acted as the sequencing template. Some clones are missing from TCRdb's copy, which holds only in-frame ones; the method was immunoSEQ multiplex PCR. This sample has about 37,000 clones, with nearly 55% found just once. Sequencing was carried out using CD4+ Tregs sorted from blood. The receptors come from a human donor with alopecia areata.

The chain combines TRBV6-5 with TRBJ1-4; D not resolved. This CDR3 region has 14 residues. Trimming stripped 6 bases from V and 8 bases from J, with 16 bases between. Germline V gene lookup returns CDR1 MNHEY and CDR2 SVGAGI. Written as DNA, the CDR3 is TGTGCCAGCAGCCGTATATCTGGATGGGAAAAACTGTTTTTT. It translates to CASSRISGWEKLFF.

This clone occurred once. This chain uses TRBV15 with TRBJ2-1, with TRBD2 identical over 11 bases. J lost 4 bases, V lost 5 bases, and 13 bases had no gene match. The CDR3 contains 18 residues. From germline, CDR1 is LNHNV and CDR2 YYDKDF (reference sequence). The CDR3 nucleotides read TGTGCCACCAGCTCCATCCTGGGGACTAGCGGTGGGTACAATGAGCAGTTCTTC. It codes for CATSSILGTSGGYNEQFF.

The table lists this clone with a few counts. The rearrangement links TRBV5-1 to TRBJ2-5, with D possibly matching TRBD1 (5 bases). Germline V gene sequence: CDR1 SGHRS, CDR2 YFSETQ. CDR3 length equals 13 residues. V was trimmed by 8 bases and J by 5 bases, leaving 16 bases between them. The CDR3 DNA follows: TGCGCCAGTGGGCGTTTACGACAGGAGACCCAGTACTTC. The encoded protein is CASGRLRQETQYF.

The V and J genes are TRBV7-9 and TRBJ1-2; the D gene is possibly TRBD1 (6 bases). Trimming pared 2 bases from V and 5 bases from J, leaving 9 bases between. This CDR3 has 13 amino acids. Germline loops: CDR1 SEHNR, CDR2 FQNEAQ (reference sequence). The CDR3 nucleotides read TGTGCCAGCAGCTTACCAGGGGATTATGGCTACACCTTC. Translated: CASSLPGDYGYTF.

V gene TRBV2 combines with J gene TRBJ2-7, with TRBD2 matching 11 bases. The V gene's germline CDR1 is SNHLY and CDR2 FYNNEI. Trimming cost V 5 bases and J 6 bases; bases outside gene matches: 9. The CDR3 covers 15 residues. For the CDR3, the DNA is TGTGCCAGCAGTTTAAGACTAGCGGGACTTTTCGAGCAGTACTTC. It yields the protein CASSLRLAGLFEQYF. Filled out from reference TRBV2 and TRBJ2-7, the complete variable domain reads EPEVTQTPSHQVTQMGQEVILRCVPISNHLYFYWYRQILGQKVEFLVSFYNNEISEKSEIFDDQFSVERPDGSNFTLKIRSTKLEDSAMYFCASSLRLAGLFEQYFGPGTRLTVT.

This chain uses TRBV6-5 with TRBJ2-3; 7 nucleotides agree with TRBD1. Germline trimming cut 0 bases from V and 4 bases from J; bases unmatched to any gene: 7. Germline V gene lookup returns CDR1 MNHEY and CDR2 SVGAGI. The CDR3 loop spans 16 amino acids. The CDR3 is CASSYSPGGSSDTQYF. The CDR3 DNA sequence: TGTGCCAGCAGTTACTCGCCAGGGGGTAGCTCAGATACGCAGTATTTT.

This clone is termed medium-sized. This sequence joins TRBV7-2 and TRBJ2-1; possible D gene TRBD2, 5 bases. The germline CDR1 and CDR2 sequences are SGHTA and FQGNSA. The CDR3 length is 14 residues. Trimming removed 8 bases at V and 6 bases at J, with 17 bases between. The DNA of the CDR3 is TGTGCCAGCCGAGCCGCGGGTGGCTCCAATGAGCAGTTCTTC. Protein sequence: CASRAAGGSNEQFF.

The rearrangement joins TRBV19 to TRBJ2-5; TRBD1 matches 8 bases. V was pared by 5 bases and J by 5 bases, with 13 bases of the junction left unmatched. From germline, CDR1 is LNHDA and CDR2 SQIVND (reference sequence). This CDR3 is built from 16 residues. CDR3 sequence (DNA): TGTGCCAGTAGTGTCGGACAGGGCCGCGCCGGGGAGACCCAGTACTTC. Encoded protein: CASSVGQGRAGETQYF.